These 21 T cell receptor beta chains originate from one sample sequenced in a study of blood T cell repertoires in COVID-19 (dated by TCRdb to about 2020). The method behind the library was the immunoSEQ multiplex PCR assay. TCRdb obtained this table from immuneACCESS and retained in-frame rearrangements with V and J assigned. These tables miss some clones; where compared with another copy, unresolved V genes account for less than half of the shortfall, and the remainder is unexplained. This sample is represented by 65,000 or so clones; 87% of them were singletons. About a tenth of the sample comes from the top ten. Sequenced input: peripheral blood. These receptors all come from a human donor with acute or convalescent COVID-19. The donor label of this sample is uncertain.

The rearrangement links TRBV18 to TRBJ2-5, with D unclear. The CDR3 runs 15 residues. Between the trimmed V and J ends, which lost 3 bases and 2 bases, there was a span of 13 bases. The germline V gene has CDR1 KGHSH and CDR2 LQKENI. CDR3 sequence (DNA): TGTGCCAGCTCACCCCCTTCGGTTGGTCAAGAGACCCAGTACTTC. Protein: CASSPPSVGQETQYF.

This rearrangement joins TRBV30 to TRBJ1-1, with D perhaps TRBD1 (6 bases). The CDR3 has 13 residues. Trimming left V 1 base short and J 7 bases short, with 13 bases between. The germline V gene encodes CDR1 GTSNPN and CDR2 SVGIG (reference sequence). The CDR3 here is CAWSDRDSGEAFF. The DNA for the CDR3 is TGTGCCTGGAGTGACAGGGATTCGGGTGAAGCTTTCTTT.

Here the CDR3 reads CASSLASSGTRSYYEQYF. The CDR3 DNA is TGTGCCAGCAGCTTAGCCTCATCCGGGACACGCTCCTACTACGAGCAGTACTTC. This rearrangement joins TRBV7-2 to TRBJ2-7, with a possible D match to TRBD1 (6 bases). This CDR3 is built from 18 residues. The V gene lost 0 bases and the J gene lost 3 bases, with 21 bases spanning the gap. The germline CDR1 and CDR2 sequences are SGHTA and FQGNSA.

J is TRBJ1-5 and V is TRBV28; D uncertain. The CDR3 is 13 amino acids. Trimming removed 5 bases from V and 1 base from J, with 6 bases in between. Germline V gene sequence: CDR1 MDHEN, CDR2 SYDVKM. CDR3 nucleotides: TGTGCCAGCAGTGGAGACAGCAATCAGCCCCAGCATTTT. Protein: CASSGDSNQPQHF.

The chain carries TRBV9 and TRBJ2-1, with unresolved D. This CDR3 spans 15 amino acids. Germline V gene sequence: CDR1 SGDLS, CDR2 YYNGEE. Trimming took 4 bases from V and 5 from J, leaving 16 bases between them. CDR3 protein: CASSTLALGDNEQFF. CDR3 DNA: TGTGCCAGCAGCACTCTCGCCCTGGGCGACAATGAGCAGTTCTTC.

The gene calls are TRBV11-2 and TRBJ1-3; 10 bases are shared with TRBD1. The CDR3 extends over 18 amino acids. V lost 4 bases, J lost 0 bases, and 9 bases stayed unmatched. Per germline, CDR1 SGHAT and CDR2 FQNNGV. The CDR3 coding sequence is TGTGCCAGCAGCTACTCCGGGACAGGGGCCTTCTCTGGAAACACCATATATTTT. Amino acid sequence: CASSYSGTGAFSGNTIYF.

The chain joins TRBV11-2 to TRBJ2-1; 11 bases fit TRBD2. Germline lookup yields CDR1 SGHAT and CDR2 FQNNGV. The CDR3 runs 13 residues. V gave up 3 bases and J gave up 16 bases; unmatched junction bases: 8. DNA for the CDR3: TGTGCCAGCAGCTTCCTAGCGGGGGGTAGCCCATTCTTC. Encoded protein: CASSFLAGGSPFF. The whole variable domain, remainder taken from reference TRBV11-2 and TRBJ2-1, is EAGVAQSPRYKIIEKRQSVAFWCNPISGHATLYWYQQILGQGPKLLIQFQNNGVVDDSQLPKDRFSAERLKGVDSTLKIQPAKLEDSAVYLCASSFLAGGSPFFGPGTRLTVL.

The CDR3 region has the DNA TGTGCCAGCAGCTTATACGGGAACACTGAAGCTTTCTTT. Its protein product is CASSLYGNTEAFF. The chain has TRBV11-3 and TRBJ1-1; D gene ambiguous. Germline-derived CDR1 and CDR2 are SGHNT and YENEEA. This CDR3 has 13 amino acids. V was clipped by 2 bases and J by 1 base, with 5 bases between them.

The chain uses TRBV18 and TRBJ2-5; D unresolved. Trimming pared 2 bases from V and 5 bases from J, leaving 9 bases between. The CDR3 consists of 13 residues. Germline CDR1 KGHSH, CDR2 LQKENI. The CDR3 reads CASSPGAAETQYF. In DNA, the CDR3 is TGTGCCAGCTCACCAGGTGCTGCGGAGACCCAGTACTTC. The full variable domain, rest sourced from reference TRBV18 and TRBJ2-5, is NAGVMQNPRHLVRRRGQEARLRCSPMKGHSHVYWYRQLPEEGLKFMVYLQKENIIDESGMPKERFSAEFPKEGPSILRIQQVVRGDSAAYFCASSPGAAETQYFGPGTRLLVL.

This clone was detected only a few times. CDR3 DNA sequence: TGCGCCAGCAGCCAAGCACAGGGGGCAGGTTACGAGCAGTACTTC. This gives the protein CASSQAQGAGYEQYF. The rearrangement joins TRBV4-1 to TRBJ2-7; 9 positions match TRBD1. After removal of 1 base from V and 4 bases from J, the junction contained 5 bases not matched to a gene. The length of the CDR3 is 15 residues. Germline V gives CDR1 MGHRA, CDR2 YSYEKL.

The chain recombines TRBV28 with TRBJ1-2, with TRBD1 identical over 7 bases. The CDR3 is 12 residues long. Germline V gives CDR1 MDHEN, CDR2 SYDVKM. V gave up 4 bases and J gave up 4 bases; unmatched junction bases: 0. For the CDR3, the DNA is TGTGCCAGCAGTTCAGGGGGCTATGGCTACACCTTC. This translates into CASSSGGYGYTF.

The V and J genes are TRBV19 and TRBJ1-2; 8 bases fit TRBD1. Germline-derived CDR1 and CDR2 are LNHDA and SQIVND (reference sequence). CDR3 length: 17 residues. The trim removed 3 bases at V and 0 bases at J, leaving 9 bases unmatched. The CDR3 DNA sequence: TGTGCCAGTAGTATTGGGACAGGAGAATTAACTAACTATGGCTACACCTTC. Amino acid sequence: CASSIGTGELTNYGYTF.

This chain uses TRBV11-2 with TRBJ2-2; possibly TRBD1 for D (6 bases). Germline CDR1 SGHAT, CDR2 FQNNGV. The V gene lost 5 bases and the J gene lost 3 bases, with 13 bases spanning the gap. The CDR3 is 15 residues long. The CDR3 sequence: CASSVAGTHTGELFF. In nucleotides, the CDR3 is TGTGCCAGCAGCGTAGCCGGGACACACACCGGGGAGCTGTTTTTT.

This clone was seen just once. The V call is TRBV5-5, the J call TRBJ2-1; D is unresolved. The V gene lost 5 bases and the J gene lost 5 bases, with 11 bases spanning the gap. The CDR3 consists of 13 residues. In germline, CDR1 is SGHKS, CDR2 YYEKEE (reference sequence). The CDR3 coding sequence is TGTGCCAGCAGTCAGACATGGGACAATGAGCAGTTCTTC. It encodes CASSQTWDNEQFF.

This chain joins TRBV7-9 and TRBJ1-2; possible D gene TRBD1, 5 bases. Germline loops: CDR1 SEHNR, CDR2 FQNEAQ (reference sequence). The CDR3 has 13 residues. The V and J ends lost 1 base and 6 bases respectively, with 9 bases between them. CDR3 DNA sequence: TGTGCCAGCAGCTTAGATGGGGCGAATGGCTACACCTTC. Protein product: CASSLDGANGYTF.

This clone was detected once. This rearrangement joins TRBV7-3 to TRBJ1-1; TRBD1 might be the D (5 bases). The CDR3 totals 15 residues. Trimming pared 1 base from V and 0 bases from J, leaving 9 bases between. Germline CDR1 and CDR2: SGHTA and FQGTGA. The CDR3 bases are TGTGCCAGCAGCTTAATCCCCAGGGTGAACACTGAAGCTTTCTTT. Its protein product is CASSLIPRVNTEAFF.

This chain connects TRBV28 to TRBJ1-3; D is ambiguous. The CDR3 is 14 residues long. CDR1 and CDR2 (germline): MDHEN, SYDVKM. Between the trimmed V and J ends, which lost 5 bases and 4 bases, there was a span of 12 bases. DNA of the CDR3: TGTGCCAGCAGTGAGGGATATAGAGGAAACACCATATATTTT. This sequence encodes CASSEGYRGNTIYF.

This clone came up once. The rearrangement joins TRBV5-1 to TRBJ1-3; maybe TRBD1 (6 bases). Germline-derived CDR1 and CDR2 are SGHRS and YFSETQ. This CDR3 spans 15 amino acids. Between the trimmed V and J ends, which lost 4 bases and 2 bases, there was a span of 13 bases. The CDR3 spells CASSGDGGPGNTIYF. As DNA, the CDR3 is TGCGCCAGCAGCGGGGATGGGGGCCCTGGAAACACCATATATTTT.

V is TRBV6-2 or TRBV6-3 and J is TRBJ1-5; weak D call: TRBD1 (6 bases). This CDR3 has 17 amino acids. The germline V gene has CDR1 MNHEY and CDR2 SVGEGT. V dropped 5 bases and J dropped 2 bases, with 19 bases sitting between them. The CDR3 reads CASSGRRNQGRNQPQHF. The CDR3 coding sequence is TGTGCCAGCAGTGGGAGACGAAATCAGGGGCGCAATCAGCCCCAGCATTTT.

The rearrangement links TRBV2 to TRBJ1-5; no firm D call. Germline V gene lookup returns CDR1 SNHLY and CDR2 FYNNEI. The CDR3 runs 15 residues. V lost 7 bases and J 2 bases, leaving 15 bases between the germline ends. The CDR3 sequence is CASNLTPAGNQPQHF. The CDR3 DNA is TGTGCCAGCAACCTGACCCCGGCGGGCAATCAGCCCCAGCATTTT.

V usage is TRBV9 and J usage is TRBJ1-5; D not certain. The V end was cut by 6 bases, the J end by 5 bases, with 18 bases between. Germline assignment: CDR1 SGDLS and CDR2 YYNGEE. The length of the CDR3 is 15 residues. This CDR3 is CASTGLKRLDQPQHF. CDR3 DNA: TGTGCCAGCACCGGGTTGAAGAGGCTAGATCAGCCCCAGCATTTT.